The clone carrying this T cell receptor (beta chain) was observed at least ten times. The data originate from a study of Graves' ophthalmopathy and Graves' hyperthyroidism. The CDR3 loop spans 16 amino acids. The germline gives CDR1 SGHTA, CDR2 FQGNSA. Trimming removed 2 bases at V and 4 bases at J, with 17 bases between. RNA served as the template for amplifying TCR beta CDR3 regions. HTBI primers were employed in first-round RT-PCR, then a second-round multiplex PCR followed. TCRdb redid the calling of the multiplex PCR reads with MiXCR, one entry per CDR3 protein. Counted here are around 1,200,000 distinct CDR3 sequences, roughly 35% occurring once; the ten biggest clones make up approximately 12%.

This receptor was obtained from an adult man with Graves' hyperthyroidism. The sequencing input was peripheral blood or thyroid tissue (not recorded which). The V call is TRBV7-2, the J call TRBJ2-5, with D perhaps given as TRBD1 or TRBD2 (5 bases each). CDR3 loop: CASSLLAGGGGETQYF. The DNA for the CDR3 is TGTGCCAGCAGCTTACTAGCCGGTGGGGGTGGAGAGACCCAGTACTTC.